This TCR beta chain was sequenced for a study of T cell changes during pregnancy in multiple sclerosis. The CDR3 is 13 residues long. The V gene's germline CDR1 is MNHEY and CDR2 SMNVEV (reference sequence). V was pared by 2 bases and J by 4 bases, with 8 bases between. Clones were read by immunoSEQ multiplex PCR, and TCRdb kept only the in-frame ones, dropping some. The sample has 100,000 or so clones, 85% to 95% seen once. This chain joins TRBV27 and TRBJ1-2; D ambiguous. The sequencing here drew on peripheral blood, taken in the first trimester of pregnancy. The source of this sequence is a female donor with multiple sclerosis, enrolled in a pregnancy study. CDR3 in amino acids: CASSLRRGYGYTF. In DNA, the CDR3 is TGTGCCAGCAGTTTACGGCGGGGCTATGGCTACACCTTC.